The rows below give T cell receptor beta chains drawn from one sample of a study of T cell responses to AZD1222 COVID-19 vaccine. Method: immunoSEQ multiplex PCR; TCRdb's copy keeps in-frame clones and lacks some. The table lists around 94,000 clones, around nine tenths of them singletons. The sample in question was peripheral blood, obtained on day 0 of AZD1222 vaccination. The source is an adult in good health. The CDR3 runs from the conserved cysteine through the conserved F or W. The D gene is left open where the match is weak. Clone size appears in some rows only: once, few, many, or a class for an expanded clone.

clone size | J gene | D gene | V gene | CDR3 length | CDR3 protein | CDR3 DNA
. | TRBJ2-5 | TRBD1 | TRBV5-1 | 17 | CASSPSFGTGGPGTQYF | TGCGCCAGCAGCCCCAGTTTCGGGACAGGGGGGCCGGGGACCCAGTACTTC
few | TRBJ2-7 | . | TRBV13 | 16 | CASSLTGHRVGVEQYF | TGTGCCAGCAGCTTGACGGGGCATAGAGTTGGGGTCGAGCAGTACTTC
. | TRBJ2-5 | . | TRBV7-9 | 13 | CASSQSGSETQYF | TGTGCCAGCAGCCAAAGTGGGTCGGAGACCCAGTACTTC
. | TRBJ2-5 | . | TRBV23-1 | 14 | CASSQSPGEETQYF | TGCGCCAGCAGTCAATCCCCGGGGGAAGAGACCCAGTACTTC
. | TRBJ2-2 | . | TRBV6-6 | 12 | CASTENTGELFF | TGTGCCAGCACGGAGAATACCGGGGAGCTGTTTTTT
. | TRBJ1-1 | . | TRBV25-1 | 13 | CASSIFSDTEAFF | TGTGCCAGCAGTATTTTTTCGGACACTGAAGCTTTCTTT
. | TRBJ2-7 | TRBD2 | TRBV15 | 15 | CATSNPDSGGLEQYF | TGTGCCACCAGCAACCCGGATAGCGGGGGACTCGAGCAGTACTTC
. | TRBJ1-2 | . | TRBV28 | 14 | CASSLGYQGNGYTF | TGTGCCAGCAGTTTGGGGTATCAGGGTAATGGCTACACCTTC
. | TRBJ1-1 | TRBD1 | TRBV9 | 17 | CASSHPDRGEWNTEAFF | TGTGCCAGCAGCCACCCGGACAGGGGAGAATGGAACACTGAAGCTTTCTTT
. | TRBJ1-3 | . | TRBV6-5 | 13 | CASRAGVGNTIYF | TGTGCCAGCCGAGCAGGGGTGGGAAACACCATATATTTT
. | TRBJ2-7 | . | TRBV3-1/TRBV3-2 | 15 | CASSEGGFGRYEQYF | TGTGCCAGCAGTGAGGGGGGCTTCGGGCGCTACGAGCAGTACTTC
. | TRBJ1-1 | . | TRBV7-9 | 15 | CASSLGDFSNTEAFF | TGTGCCAGCAGCTTAGGAGATTTCTCGAACACTGAAGCTTTCTTT
. | TRBJ1-2 | . | TRBV6-1 | 16 | CASSESYAGSGYGYTF | TGTGCCAGCAGTGAATCTTATGCAGGGTCGGGCTATGGCTACACCTTC
. | TRBJ2-7 | . | TRBV3-1/TRBV3-2 | 13 | CASSQDGAYEQYF | TGTGCCAGCAGCCAAGATGGGGCCTACGAGCAGTACTTC
once | TRBJ2-3 | . | TRBV11-3 | 13 | CASSLGPTDTQYF | TGTGCCAGCAGCTTAGGTCCCACAGATACGCAGTATTTT
. | TRBJ1-2 | . | TRBV12-5 | 16 | CASGLALPGSWYGYTF | TGTGCTAGTGGTTTGGCCCTTCCAGGGTCTTGGTATGGCTACACCTTC
. | TRBJ1-3 | . | TRBV5-1 | 13 | CASSFAGERTIYF | TGCGCCAGCAGCTTCGCCGGGGAGCGCACCATATATTTT
. | TRBJ1-4 | TRBD1 | TRBV18 | 18 | CASSPTSGTAATNEKLFF | TGTGCCAGCTCACCTACGTCCGGGACAGCTGCAACTAATGAAAAACTGTTTTTT
once | TRBJ2-2 | . | TRBV25-1 | 14 | CASSVGVNTGELFF | TGTGCCAGCAGTGTCGGGGTCAACACCGGGGAGCTGTTTTTT
. | TRBJ2-3 | TRBD2 | TRBV10-3 | 19 | CAISESVAGALTSTDTQYF | TGTGCCATCAGTGAGTCGGTAGCGGGTGCCTTGACATCCACAGATACGCAGTATTTT